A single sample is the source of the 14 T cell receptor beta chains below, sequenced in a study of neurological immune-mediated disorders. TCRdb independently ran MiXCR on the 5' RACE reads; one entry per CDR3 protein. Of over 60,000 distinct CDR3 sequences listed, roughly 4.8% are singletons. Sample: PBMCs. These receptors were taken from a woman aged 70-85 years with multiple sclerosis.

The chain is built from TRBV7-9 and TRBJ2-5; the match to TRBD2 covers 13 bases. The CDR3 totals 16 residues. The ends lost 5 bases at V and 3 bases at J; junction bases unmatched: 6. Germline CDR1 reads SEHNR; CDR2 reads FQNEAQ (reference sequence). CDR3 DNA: TGTGCCAGCAGCCGAGGACTAGCGGGAGAGGAAGAGACCCAGTACTTC. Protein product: CASSRGLAGEEETQYF. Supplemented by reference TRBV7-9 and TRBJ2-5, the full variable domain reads DTGVSQNPRHKITKRGQNVTFRCDPISEHNRLYWYRQTLGQGPEFLTYFQNEAQLEKSRLLSDRFSAERPKGSFSTLEIQRTEQGDSAMYLCASSRGLAGEEETQYFGPGTRLLVL.

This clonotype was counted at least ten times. CDR3 region: CSVESPPRTGRSSYEQYF. DNA for the CDR3: TGCAGCGTTGAAAGCCCACCCAGGACAGGCAGGAGCTCCTACGAGCAGTACTTC. The rearrangement links TRBV29-1 to TRBJ2-7, with TRBD1 identical over 7 bases. V was pared by 2 bases and J by 0 bases, with 16 bases of the junction left unmatched. The CDR3 has 18 residues. Germline V gene data show CDR1 as SQVTM and CDR2 as ANQGSEA.

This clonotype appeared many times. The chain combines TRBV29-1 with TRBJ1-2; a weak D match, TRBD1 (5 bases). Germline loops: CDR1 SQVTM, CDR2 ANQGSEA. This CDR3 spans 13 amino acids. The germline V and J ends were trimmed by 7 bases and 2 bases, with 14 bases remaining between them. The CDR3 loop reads CSDLGDGNYGYTF. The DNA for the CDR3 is TGCAGCGATCTAGGGGATGGGAACTATGGCTACACCTTC.

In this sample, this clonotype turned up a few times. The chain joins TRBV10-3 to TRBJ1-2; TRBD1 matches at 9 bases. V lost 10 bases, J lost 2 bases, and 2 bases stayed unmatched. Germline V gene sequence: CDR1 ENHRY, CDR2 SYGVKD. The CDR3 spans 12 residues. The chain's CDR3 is CASGTGNYGYTF. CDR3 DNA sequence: TGTGCCAGCGGGACAGGGAACTATGGCTACACCTTC.

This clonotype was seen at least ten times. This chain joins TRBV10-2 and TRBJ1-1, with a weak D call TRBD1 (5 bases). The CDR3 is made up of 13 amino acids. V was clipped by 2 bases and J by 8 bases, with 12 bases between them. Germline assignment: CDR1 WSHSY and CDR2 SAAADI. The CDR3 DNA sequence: TGCGCCAGCAGTGAGACAGGAGGGCGGGAAGCTTTCTTT. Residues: CASSETGGREAFF.

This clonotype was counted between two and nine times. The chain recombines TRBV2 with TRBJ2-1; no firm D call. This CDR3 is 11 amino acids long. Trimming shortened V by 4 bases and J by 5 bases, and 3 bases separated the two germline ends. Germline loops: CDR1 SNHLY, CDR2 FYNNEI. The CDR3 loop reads CASSANNEQFF. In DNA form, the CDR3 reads TGTGCCAGCAGTGCTAACAATGAGCAGTTCTTC.

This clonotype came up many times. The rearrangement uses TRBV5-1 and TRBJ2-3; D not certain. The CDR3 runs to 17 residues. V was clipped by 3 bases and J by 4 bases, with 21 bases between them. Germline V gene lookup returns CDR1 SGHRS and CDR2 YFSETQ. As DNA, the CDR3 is TGCGCCAGCAGCTCGACCGCGGCCTTTTCGGTCCCAGATACGCAGTATTTT. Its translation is CASSSTAAFSVPDTQYF.

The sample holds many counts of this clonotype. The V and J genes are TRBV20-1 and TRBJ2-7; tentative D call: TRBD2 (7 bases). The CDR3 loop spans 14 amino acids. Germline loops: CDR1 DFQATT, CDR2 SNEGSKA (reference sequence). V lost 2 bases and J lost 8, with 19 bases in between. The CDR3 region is CSARSHRGGGQQYF. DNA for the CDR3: TGCAGTGCTAGATCCCATAGGGGGGGGGGCCAGCAGTACTTC.

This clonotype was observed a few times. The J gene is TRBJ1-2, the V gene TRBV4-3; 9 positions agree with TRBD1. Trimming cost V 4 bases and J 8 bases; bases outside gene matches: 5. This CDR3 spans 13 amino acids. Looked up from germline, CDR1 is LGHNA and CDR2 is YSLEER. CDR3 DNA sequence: TGCGCCAGCAGCCCGGGACAGGGTAACGGCTACACCTTC. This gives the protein CASSPGQGNGYTF.

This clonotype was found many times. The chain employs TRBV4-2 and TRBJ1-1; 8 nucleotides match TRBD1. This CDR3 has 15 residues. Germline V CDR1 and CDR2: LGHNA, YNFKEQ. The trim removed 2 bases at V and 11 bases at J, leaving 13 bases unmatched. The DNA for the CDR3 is TGTGCCAGCAGCCAACCGGGACAGGCAACAATTCGGGCTTTCTTT. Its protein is CASSQPGQATIRAFF.

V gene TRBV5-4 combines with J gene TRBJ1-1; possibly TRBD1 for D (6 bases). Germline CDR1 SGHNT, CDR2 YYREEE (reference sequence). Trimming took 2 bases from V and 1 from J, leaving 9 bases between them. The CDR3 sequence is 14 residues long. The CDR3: CASSFGRGNTEAFF. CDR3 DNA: TGTGCCAGCAGCTTCGGCAGGGGGAACACTGAAGCTTTCTTT. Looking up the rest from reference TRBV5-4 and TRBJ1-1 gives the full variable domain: ETGVTQSPTHLIKTRGQQVTLRCSSQSGHNTVSWYQQALGQGPQFIFQYYREEENGRGNFPPRFSGLQFPNYSSELNVNALELDDSALYLCASSFGRGNTEAFFGQGTRLTVV.

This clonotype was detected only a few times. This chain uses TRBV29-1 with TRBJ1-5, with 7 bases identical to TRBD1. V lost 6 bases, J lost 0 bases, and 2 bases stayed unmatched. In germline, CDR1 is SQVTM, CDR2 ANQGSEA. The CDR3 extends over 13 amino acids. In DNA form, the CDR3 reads TGCAGCGTAAGGACAGGTAGCAATCAGCCCCAGCATTTT. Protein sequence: CSVRTGSNQPQHF. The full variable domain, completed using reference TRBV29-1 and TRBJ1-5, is SAVISQKPSRDICQRGTSLTIQCQVDSQVTMMFWYRQQPGQSLTLIATANQGSEATYESGFVIDKFPISRPNLTFSTLTVSNMSPEDSSIYLCSVRTGSNQPQHFGDGTRLSIL.

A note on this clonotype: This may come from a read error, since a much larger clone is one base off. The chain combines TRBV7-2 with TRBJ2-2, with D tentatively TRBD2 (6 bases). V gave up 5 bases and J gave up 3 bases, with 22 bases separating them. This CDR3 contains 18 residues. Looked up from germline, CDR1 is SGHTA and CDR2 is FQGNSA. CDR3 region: CASSLRALNSGYTGELFF. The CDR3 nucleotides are TGTGCCAGCAGCCTGCGCGCCCTGAATAGCGGATACACCGGGGAGCTGTTTTTT.

The CDR3: CASSQGASLGTDTQYF. The CDR3 coding sequence is TGTGCCAGCAGCCAAGGGGCTAGTCTTGGCACAGATACGCAGTATTTT. The genes are TRBV4-2 and TRBJ2-3; D unresolved. Germline V gives CDR1 LGHNA, CDR2 YNFKEQ. V was clipped by 1 base and J by 1 base, with 12 bases between them. The length of the CDR3 is 16 residues.